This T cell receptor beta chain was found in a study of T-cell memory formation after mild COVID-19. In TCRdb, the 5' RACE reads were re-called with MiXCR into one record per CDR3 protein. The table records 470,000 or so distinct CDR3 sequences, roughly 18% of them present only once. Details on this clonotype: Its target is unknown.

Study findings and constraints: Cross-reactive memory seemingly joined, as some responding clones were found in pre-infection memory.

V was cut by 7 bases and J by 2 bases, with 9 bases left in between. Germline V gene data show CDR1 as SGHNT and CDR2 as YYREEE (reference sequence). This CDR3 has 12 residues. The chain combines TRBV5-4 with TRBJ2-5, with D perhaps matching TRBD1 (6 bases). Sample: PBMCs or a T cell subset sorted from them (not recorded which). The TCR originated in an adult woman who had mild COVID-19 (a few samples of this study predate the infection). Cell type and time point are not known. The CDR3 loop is CASGTQQETQYF. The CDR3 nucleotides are TGTGCCAGCGGGACACAACAAGAGACCCAGTACTTC.